Below, 2 T cell receptor beta chains from the same sample are listed, as sequenced in a study of T cell responses to AZD1222 COVID-19 vaccine. Only in-frame clones appear in the TCRdb table, and some are missing; sequencing was by immunoSEQ multiplex PCR. The sample yields more than 150,000 clones, about 93% seen once. The specimen was peripheral blood, collected 28 days after the second AZD1222 dose. These receptors were obtained from an adult who received the AZD1222 COVID-19 vaccine.

This sequence joins TRBV5-4 and TRBJ2-2, with TRBD2 as a possible D gene (5 bases). The ends were cut back, 1 base at V and 4 bases at J, with 14 bases in the middle. The CDR3 spans 16 residues. In germline, CDR1 is SGHNT, CDR2 YYREEE (reference sequence). This CDR3 reads CASSLRSGAGTGELFF. The CDR3 coding sequence is TGTGCCAGCAGCTTGAGGTCGGGCGCGGGCACCGGGGAGCTGTTTTTT. Combining the CDR3 with reference TRBV5-4 and TRBJ2-2 gives the whole variable domain ETGVTQSPTHLIKTRGQQVTLRCSSQSGHNTVSWYQQALGQGPQFIFQYYREEENGRGNFPPRFSGLQFPNYSSELNVNALELDDSALYLCASSLRSGAGTGELFFGEGSRLTVL.

V is TRBV18 and J is TRBJ1-4, with a tentative D call TRBD1 (6 bases). The germline V gene has CDR1 KGHSH and CDR2 LQKENI. The V end was cut by 2 bases, the J end by 8 bases, with 18 bases between. The CDR3 consists of 16 residues. The CDR3 reads CASSPVWGQGEEKLFF. The DNA of the CDR3 is TGTGCCAGCTCACCAGTATGGGGGCAGGGCGAAGAAAAACTGTTTTTT.